Below, 24 T cell receptor beta chains from the same sample are listed, as sequenced in a study of blood T cell repertoires in COVID-19. Produced via immunoSEQ multiplex PCR; TCRdb's table is partial and in-frame only. Of a few hundred thousand clones detected, around 88% appear once; the ten largest clones hold roughly an eighth. Material: peripheral blood. These receptors originate from an older man with acute or convalescent COVID-19.

As to this clone: Being one base from a much bigger clone, this may be a read error. The J gene is TRBJ1-1, the V gene TRBV6-6; 10 nucleotides match TRBD1. Trimming cost V 6 bases and J 5 bases; bases outside gene matches: 6. This CDR3 spans 14 amino acids. The germline V gene encodes CDR1 MNHNY and CDR2 SVGAGI (reference sequence). The CDR3 loop reads CASSPGTGETEAFF. For the CDR3, the DNA is TGTGCCAGCAGCCCCGGGACAGGGGAAACTGAAGCTTTCTTT.

The J gene is TRBJ1-5, the V gene TRBV7-6; D call uncertain. Per the germline V gene, CDR1 is SGHVS and CDR2 is FNYEAQ. V was shortened by 5 bases and J by 3 bases, with 20 bases between the two germline ends. This CDR3 has 17 amino acids. CDR3 bases: TGTGCCAGCAGCCCGCTGAGCGCAGCAACTCCCAATCAGCCCCAGCATTTT. It is translated as CASSPLSAATPNQPQHF.

The sample holds a few counts of this clone. The rearrangement joins TRBV6-5 to TRBJ1-4; 8 bases line up with TRBD1. J gave up 2 bases and V 4 bases, and 6 bases lay outside the gene matches. CDR1 is MNHEY and CDR2 is SVGAGI in the germline V gene. The CDR3 consists of 16 residues. The CDR3 DNA sequence: TGTGCCAGCAGTTCAGTCCAGGGGGCTACTAATGAAAAACTGTTTTTT. Its protein product is CASSSVQGATNEKLFF.

The chain couples TRBV4-1 to TRBJ2-1; 10 bases fit TRBD2. Germline V gives CDR1 MGHRA, CDR2 YSYEKL. The CDR3 consists of 17 residues. V dropped 1 base and J dropped 6; count of bases not matched to a gene: 9. CDR3 nucleotides: TGCGCCAGCAGCCAAGGGGCTAGCGGGAGTTTCTCCAATGAGCAGTTCTTC. This codes for CASSQGASGSFSNEQFF.

The chain joins TRBV6-6 to TRBJ1-3; no definite D call. This CDR3 contains 15 residues. The germline V gene has CDR1 MNHNY and CDR2 SVGAGI (reference sequence). Trimming stripped 2 bases from V and 1 base from J, with 9 bases between. This CDR3 is CASSYEPRSGNTIYF. CDR3 bases: TGTGCCAGCAGTTACGAACCCAGATCTGGAAACACCATATATTTT.

The sample holds one count of this clone. CDR3 DNA: TGTGCCAGCAGTTTGAGGGTAGATACGCAGTATTTT. Encoded protein: CASSLRVDTQYF. The V gene is TRBV12-3 or TRBV12-4, the J gene TRBJ2-3; maybe TRBD2 (5 bases). There are 12 residues in the CDR3. V lost 3 bases to trimming and J lost 5 bases, with 6 bases between them.

The rearrangement uses TRBV3-1 (or the pseudogene TRBV3-2) and TRBJ2-1; 9 nucleotides line up with TRBD1. V was clipped by 2 bases and J by 10 bases; unmatched bases: 9. Germline V lookup: CDR1 LGHDT, CDR2 YNNKEL (reference sequence). CDR3 length: 15 residues. The CDR3 sequence is CASSQRGQGAGEQFF. In DNA form, the CDR3 reads TGTGCCAGCAGCCAAAGGGGACAGGGAGCTGGGGAGCAGTTCTTC.

The chain combines TRBV7-2 with TRBJ2-3, with no clear D. The V gene lost 4 bases and the J gene lost 2 bases, with 7 bases spanning the gap. Germline V lookup: CDR1 SGHTA, CDR2 FQGNSA. The CDR3 spans 13 residues. The CDR3 DNA reads TGTGCCAGCAGCTCCTCTAACACAGATACGCAGTATTTT. Translated, it gives CASSSSNTDTQYF.

The V call is TRBV11-2, the J call TRBJ2-5, with 8 nucleotides matching TRBD1. The CDR3 runs to 14 residues. J gave up 5 bases and V 0 bases, and 2 bases lay outside the gene matches. Per germline, CDR1 SGHAT and CDR2 FQNNGV. CDR3 residues: CASSLDYRGETQYF. In nucleotides, the CDR3 is TGTGCCAGCAGCTTAGATTACAGGGGGGAGACCCAGTACTTC.

The V and J genes are TRBV18 and TRBJ2-2; 9 bases map to TRBD1. The J segment lost 9 bases and the V segment lost 3 bases, leaving 14 bases of the junction unmatched. The CDR3 has 17 residues. The germline CDR1 and CDR2 sequences are KGHSH and LQKENI. The CDR3 coding sequence is TGTGCCAGCTCACCGTCCCGGACAGGACAGGGGACCCGGGAGCTGTTTTTT. It yields the protein CASSPSRTGQGTRELFF.

V gene TRBV11-2 combines with J gene TRBJ1-1; no clear D gene. Trimming took off 6 bases at V and 4 bases at J, with 15 bases between the two ends. CDR1 is SGHAT, CDR2 FQNNGV, per germline. This CDR3 is built from 14 residues. In DNA, the CDR3 is TGTGCCAGCAGGTACAGCGGGCGGTTCACTGAAGCTTTCTTT. Encoded protein: CASRYSGRFTEAFF.

The chain links TRBV6-5 to TRBJ2-1, with 9 bases matching TRBD1. This CDR3 has 13 residues. Germline lookup yields CDR1 MNHEY and CDR2 SVGAGI. J lost 7 bases, V lost 8 bases, and 6 bases had no gene match. The chain's CDR3 is CASSDRGMNEQFF. The DNA for the CDR3 is TGTGCCAGCTCAGACAGGGGGATGAATGAGCAGTTCTTC.

The chain carries TRBV13 and TRBJ2-5; 11 bases map to TRBD2. CDR1 and CDR2 (germline): PRHDT, FYEKMQ (reference sequence). Trimming removed 5 bases from V and 2 bases from J; junction bases left unmatched: 7. This CDR3 is 16 amino acids long. CDR3 region: CASSGGLAEAQETQYF. CDR3 nucleotides: TGTGCCAGCAGCGGGGGACTAGCGGAGGCTCAAGAGACCCAGTACTTC.

The V and J genes are TRBV12-3 or TRBV12-4 and TRBJ2-7; a weak D match, TRBD2 (6 bases). The CDR3 is 13 amino acids. V was cut by 4 bases and J by 7 bases, with 14 bases left in between. The CDR3: CASSSALGGEQYF. CDR3 DNA sequence: TGTGCCAGCAGTTCCGCGCTGGGGGGTGAGCAGTACTTC.

This rearrangement joins TRBV7-9 to TRBJ1-5; TRBD1 aligns across 9 bases. Trimming removed 1 base from V and 4 bases from J; junction bases left unmatched: 8. The germline V gene encodes CDR1 SEHNR and CDR2 FQNEAQ (reference sequence). The CDR3 consists of 17 residues. The CDR3 protein is CASSLERRGTGNQPQHF. The CDR3, as DNA: TGTGCCAGCAGCTTAGAACGGCGGGGGACAGGGAATCAGCCCCAGCATTTT. The variable domain in full, completed from reference TRBV7-9 and TRBJ1-5, reads DTGVSQNPRHKITKRGQNVTFRCDPISEHNRLYWYRQTLGQGPEFLTYFQNEAQLEKSRLLSDRFSAERPKGSFSTLEIQRTEQGDSAMYLCASSLERRGTGNQPQHFGDGTRLSIL.

The chain recombines TRBV5-5 with TRBJ1-2; D possibly corresponds to TRBD1 (6 bases). Trimming removed 3 bases at V and 2 bases at J, with 11 bases between. Germline assignment: CDR1 SGHKS and CDR2 YYEKEE (reference sequence). The CDR3 loop spans 14 amino acids. The CDR3: CASSWGGGNYGYTF. CDR3 nucleotide sequence: TGTGCCAGCAGCTGGGGAGGGGGGAACTATGGCTACACCTTC.

The chain employs TRBV9 and TRBJ1-6; a possible D gene is TRBD1 (6 bases). Looked up from germline, CDR1 is SGDLS and CDR2 is YYNGEE. Trimming pared 3 bases from V and 2 bases from J, leaving 15 bases between. CDR3 size: 17 residues. The CDR3 loop is CASSGPGQFAYNSPLHF. Written as DNA, the CDR3 is TGTGCCAGCAGCGGGCCCGGACAGTTCGCCTATAATTCACCCCTCCACTTT.

The chain combines TRBV6-2 or TRBV6-3 with TRBJ2-7; maybe TRBD2 (5 bases). This CDR3 spans 15 amino acids. Trimming cost V 4 bases and J 3 bases, with 16 bases left between them. Germline values: CDR1 MNHEY, CDR2 SVGEGT. The CDR3 DNA sequence: TGTGCCAGCAGTTTTGGACTCTCTGGAAGCTACGAGCAGTACTTC. Its protein is CASSFGLSGSYEQYF.

The chain has TRBV7-3 and TRBJ2-1, with a tentative D call TRBD1 (5 bases). The V end lost 2 bases, the J end lost 7 bases, and 9 bases lay between the germline ends. The CDR3 sequence is 13 residues long. The germline V gene has CDR1 SGHTA and CDR2 FQGTGA. CDR3 amino acids: CASSLGHFNEQFF. The CDR3 DNA reads TGTGCCAGCAGCTTAGGACACTTTAATGAGCAGTTCTTC.

CDR3 in DNA: TGCGCCAGCAGCACGGAGCGGGAGTTCTACGAGCAGTACTTC. This gives the protein CASSTEREFYEQYF. The rearrangement joins TRBV5-1 to TRBJ2-7, with 8 bases lining up with TRBD2. Germline V lookup: CDR1 SGHRS, CDR2 YFSETQ. The J segment lost 3 bases and the V segment lost 4 bases, leaving 6 bases of the junction unmatched. The CDR3 sequence is 14 residues long.

The rearrangement links TRBV5-4 to TRBJ1-1; D gene unclear. The CDR3 runs to 13 residues. Trimming left V 2 bases short and J 1 base short, with 6 bases between. Germline lookup yields CDR1 SGHNT and CDR2 YYREEE (reference sequence). CDR3 sequence reads: CASSLAGNTEAFF. CDR3 DNA: TGTGCCAGCAGCTTAGCGGGGAACACTGAAGCTTTCTTT.

The rearrangement links TRBV5-4 to TRBJ2-6; D is possibly TRBD1 (6 bases). Germline values: CDR1 SGHNT, CDR2 YYREEE (reference sequence). The germline V and J ends were trimmed by 4 bases and 1 base, with 15 bases remaining between them. There are 17 residues in the CDR3. As DNA, the CDR3 is TGTGCCAGCAGCCGGAGGCTAGGGGGTTCTGGGGCCAACGTCCTGACTTTC. Translation: CASSRRLGGSGANVLTF.

This chain joins TRBV6-5 and TRBJ1-2; no definite D call. Trimming took off 6 bases at V and 3 bases at J, with 14 bases between the two ends. Germline V gene data show CDR1 as MNHEY and CDR2 as SVGAGI. This CDR3 has 14 amino acids. CDR3 in DNA: TGTGCCAGCAGCAACAATCAGATCGACTATGGCTACACCTTC. Residues: CASSNNQIDYGYTF.

Details on this clone: Other nucleotide sequences in the sample specify the same CDR3. CDR3 sequence: CASSPSNQPQHF. As DNA, the CDR3 is TGTGCCAGCTCACCATCTAATCAGCCCCAGCATTTT. This rearrangement joins TRBV18 to TRBJ1-5; D remains unclear. Germline V gives CDR1 KGHSH, CDR2 LQKENI. V was shortened by 2 bases and J by 4 bases, with 3 bases between the two germline ends. The CDR3 is made up of 12 amino acids.